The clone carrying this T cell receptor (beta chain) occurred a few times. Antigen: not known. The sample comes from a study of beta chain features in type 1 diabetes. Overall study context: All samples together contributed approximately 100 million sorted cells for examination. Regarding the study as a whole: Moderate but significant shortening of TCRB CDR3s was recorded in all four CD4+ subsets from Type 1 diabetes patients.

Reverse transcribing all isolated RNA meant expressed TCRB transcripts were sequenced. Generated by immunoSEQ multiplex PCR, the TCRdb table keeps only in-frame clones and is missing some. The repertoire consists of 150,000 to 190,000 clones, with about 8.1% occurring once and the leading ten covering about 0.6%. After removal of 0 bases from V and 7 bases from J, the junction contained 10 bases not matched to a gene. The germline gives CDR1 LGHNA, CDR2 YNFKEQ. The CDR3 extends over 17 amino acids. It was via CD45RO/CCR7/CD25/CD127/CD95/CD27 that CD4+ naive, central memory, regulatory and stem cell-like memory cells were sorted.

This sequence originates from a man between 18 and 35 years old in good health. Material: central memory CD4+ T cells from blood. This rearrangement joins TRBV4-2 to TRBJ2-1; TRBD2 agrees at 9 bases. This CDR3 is CASSQDHGGRARNEQFF. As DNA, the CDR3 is TGTGCCAGCAGCCAAGATCATGGCGGGAGGGCCCGGAATGAGCAGTTCTTC.